This T cell receptor beta chain was identified during a study of cytomegalovirus exposure and HLA in healthy donors. Findings and caveats of the study: Prior analysis indicated that the majority of TCR beta V segments exhibited productivity approximately 90% or approximately 30% of the time. V- and J-gene trimming in TCR beta was tied to a missense DCLRE1C variant by an analysis performed later. DRB1 showed the most TCR associations and HLA-C the fewest in a later analysis, as rates varied by HLA locus.

The CDR3 runs to 15 residues. After removal of 3 bases from V and 5 bases from J, the junction contained 8 bases not matched to a gene. The germline gives CDR1 SGHTA, CDR2 FQGNSA. PCR involved 60 Vbeta and 13 Jbeta primers. Methods used by the authors: In a later analysis, of 80 million to 90 million unique beta chains, roughly 9.9 million appeared in at least two donors. The data were produced by immunoSEQ multiplex PCR, yet TCRdb's version contains in-frame clones alone and is incomplete. The V and J calls and the clone size are those of that table, but D and trimming were determined from the DNA. This sample has over 100,000 clones, with under 70% found just once. Concerning this clone: Antigen: not known.

The sample was PBMCs. The chain links TRBV7-2 to TRBJ1-2; 8 bases are shared with TRBD1. This clonotype was obtained from a man aged 18 to 30 in good health and CMV-seronegative. CDR3 sequence (DNA): TGTGCCAGCAGCTTTCCGGCGACAGGGGATTATGGCTACACCTTC. This encodes CASSFPATGDYGYTF.